This TCR beta chain was sequenced during a study of cytotoxic CD8 clonotypes in ibrutinib-treated CLL. Turning to this clone: The antigen is not known.

The CDR3 covers 14 residues. The ends were cut back, 4 bases at V and 8 bases at J, with 14 bases in the middle. Germline CDR1 reads MNHEY; CDR2 reads SVGAGI. Frozen PBMC stocks contributed about 2.2 micrograms of genomic DNA to the TCR beta libraries. Sequenced by immunoSEQ multiplex PCR; TCRdb stores in-frame clones only, minus some. The sample has over 120,000 clones, around three quarters seen once. Broader study findings: Clonality correlated strongly with circulating CD8+ T cells and exceeded age-matched healthy donors at baseline. Sampling schedules were unmatched across sustained-remission and progressing patients. Public clonotypes were seen rarely and were contracted or stable on treatment.

This TCR derives from a human donor with chronic lymphocytic leukemia. The source was PBMCs, collected after 12 months of ibrutinib treatment. The V call is TRBV6-5, the J call TRBJ1-4; D remains ambiguous. The CDR3 is CASSSLVGKEKLFF. Written as DNA, the CDR3 is TGTGCCAGCAGTTCACTGGTGGGGAAAGAAAAACTGTTTTTT.